This is a list of T cell receptor beta chains from one sample in a study of blood T cells in healthy people across ages. TCRdb reanalysed the 5' RACE reads using MiXCR and keeps one entry per CDR3 protein. The profile shows around 1,900,000 distinct CDR3 sequences, more than 35% of them singletons. Source material: blood. The receptors here all came from a human donor in good health. Each CDR3 is given with its conserved first and last residue. D genes are given only for firm matches. Only some rows state a clone size, as once, few, many or a class for expanded clones.

v_call	clone_size	d_call	j_call	cdr3_length	cdr3_nt	cdr3_aa
TRBV20-1	.	.	TRBJ1-1	12	TGCAGTGCTAGAGAGATATCCACTGAAGCTTTCTTT	CSAREISTEAFF
TRBV4-3	.	TRBD2	TRBJ2-5	15	TGCGCCAGCAGCCAAGATGGCTTAGCGGGTGAGACCCAGTACTTC	CASSQDGLAGETQYF
TRBV7-2	.	.	TRBJ2-7	14	TGTGCCAGCAGCGTATACCAAGGCAGGAACGAGCAGTACTTC	CASSVYQGRNEQYF
TRBV6-2/TRBV6-3	few	.	TRBJ2-1	14	TGTGCCAGCAGAGGGGGGGCGGGTGACAATGAGCAGTTCTTC	CASRGGAGDNEQFF
TRBV27	.	.	TRBJ2-4	14	TGTGCCAGCAGATCGACGGGAGCCAAAAACATTCAGTACTTC	CASRSTGAKNIQYF
TRBV29-1	once	TRBD2	TRBJ2-5	15	TGCAGCGTTGAGGGGACTACGGGTGCCGAAGAGACCCAGTACTTC	CSVEGTTGAEETQYF
TRBV7-2	.	.	TRBJ1-2	14	TGTGCCAGCAGCACCGCCGGGACCTTCTATGGCTACACCTTC	CASSTAGTFYGYTF
TRBV12-3/TRBV12-4	few	.	TRBJ1-2	13	TGTGCCAGCAGCGATACAGGGCGATATGGCTACACCTTC	CASSDTGRYGYTF
TRBV7-6	.	.	TRBJ1-6	18	TGTGCCAGCAGCTTAGTGCTGGGGGGCGCATTCGATAATTCACCCCTCCACTTT	CASSLVLGGAFDNSPLHF
TRBV5-1	many	TRBD1	TRBJ1-2	13	TGCGCCAGCAGTTTACAGGGGGCGCAAGGCTACACCTTC	CASSLQGAQGYTF
TRBV6-5	.	.	TRBJ2-1	13	TGTGCCAGCAGTTACACAGAATCTGGTCGTGAGTTCTTC	CASSYTESGREFF
TRBV7-7	.	.	TRBJ2-7	13	TGTGCCAGCAGCCTTCTTAGCTACAATGAGCAGTACTTC	CASSLLSYNEQYF
TRBV29-1	.	.	TRBJ1-2	13	TGCAGCGTTGAAGATCCGGGTATCTATGGCTACACCTTC	CSVEDPGIYGYTF
TRBV6-5	few	.	TRBJ2-7	15	TGTGCCAGCAGTTTCGGGTTGGTACGCTACGGCGAGCAGTACTTC	CASSFGLVRYGEQYF
TRBV12-3/TRBV12-4	.	.	TRBJ2-7	13	TGTGCCAGCAGTCCATCGGCCAGGGGCGAGCAGTACTTC	CASSPSARGEQYF